A single sample gave rise to the 30 T cell receptor beta chains below, sequenced in a study of T-cell memory formation after mild COVID-19. Using its own MiXCR run on the 5' RACE reads, TCRdb lists one record per CDR3 protein. The sample holds approximately 580,000 distinct CDR3 sequences, around 20% seen once. Sequencing was carried out using PBMCs or a T cell subset sorted from them (not recorded which). Receptor source: an adult woman who had mild COVID-19 (a few samples of this study predate the infection). Cell type and time point are not known.

J is TRBJ2-3 and V is TRBV7-9; TRBD1 aligns across 9 bases. In germline, CDR1 is SEHNR, CDR2 FQNEAQ (reference sequence). This CDR3 has 17 amino acids. V gave up 3 bases and J gave up 6 bases; unmatched junction bases: 13. The CDR3 region has the DNA TGTGCCAGCAGCTTTGATCGACAGGGGGGGACTGGTGATACGCAGTATTTT. Protein sequence: CASSFDRQGGTGDTQYF.

This clonotype was seen repeatedly, ten times or more. J is TRBJ2-7 and V is TRBV12-3 or TRBV12-4; 10 bases agree with TRBD2. Trimming took 0 bases from V and 4 from J; bases not matched to a gene: 0. This CDR3 is built from 14 residues. The CDR3 here is CASSLAGLAYEQYF. As DNA, the CDR3 is TGTGCCAGCAGTTTAGCGGGACTAGCGTACGAGCAGTACTTC.

This clonotype was recorded a few times. The chain combines TRBV7-9 with TRBJ1-2; TRBD1 aligns across 10 bases. The CDR3 extends over 15 amino acids. Germline V lookup: CDR1 SEHNR, CDR2 FQNEAQ (reference sequence). With 5 bases clipped from V and 6 bases from J, the junction kept 9 bases outside the gene matches. CDR3 amino acids: CASSHGDRGHDGYTF. The CDR3, as DNA: TGTGCCAGCAGCCACGGAGACAGGGGGCACGATGGCTACACCTTC.

J is TRBJ2-2 and V is TRBV2; a possible D gene is TRBD2 (6 bases). Germline V lookup: CDR1 SNHLY, CDR2 FYNNEI. The CDR3 is 14 amino acids. V lost 6 bases and J 3 bases, leaving 11 bases between the germline ends. The CDR3, as DNA: TGTGCCAGCAGGGAGGGGTCGTACACCGGGGAGCTGTTTTTT. Its translation is CASREGSYTGELFF.

This clonotype was seen repeatedly, ten times or more. The rearrangement links TRBV9 to TRBJ2-5; perhaps TRBD2 as D (5 bases). Trimming stripped 1 base from V and 5 bases from J, with 12 bases between. The CDR3 has 14 amino acids. Germline V CDR1 and CDR2: SGDLS, YYNGEE. For the CDR3, the DNA is TGTGCCAGCAGCGTATTCGGGGTGGGGGAGACCCAGTACTTC. Protein sequence: CASSVFGVGETQYF.

The chain links TRBV7-8 to TRBJ2-5; the D gene could be TRBD1 or TRBD2 (6 bases each). This CDR3 spans 15 amino acids. CDR1 and CDR2 (germline): SGHVS, FQNEAQ. The V and J ends lost 3 bases and 4 bases respectively, with 15 bases between them. The CDR3 sequence: CASSFATGGVETQYF. CDR3 nucleotide sequence: TGTGCCAGCAGCTTCGCGACAGGCGGGGTAGAGACCCAGTACTTC.

The chain has TRBV29-1 and TRBJ1-2; 8 bases are a match to TRBD1. CDR3 size: 14 residues. Germline CDR1 and CDR2: SQVTM and ANQGSEA. The junction had 8 bases not matched to a gene; V was cut back by 2 bases and J by 6 bases. The CDR3 is CSVESPPGGDGYTF. In nucleotides, the CDR3 is TGCAGCGTTGAATCGCCGCCAGGGGGCGATGGCTACACCTTC.

This clonotype was counted only a few times. The rearrangement joins TRBV6-5 to TRBJ2-5, with D tentatively TRBD2 (5 bases). CDR1 is MNHEY, CDR2 SVGAGI, per germline. Trimming took 2 bases from V and 5 from J, leaving 12 bases between them. This CDR3 contains 14 residues. The CDR3 DNA follows: TGTGCCAGCAGTTACAGGGAGCATCGTGAGACCCAGTACTTC. It translates to CASSYREHRETQYF.

The rearrangement links TRBV28 to TRBJ2-1; weak D call: TRBD2 (6 bases). The CDR3 sequence is 15 residues long. The V end lost 6 bases, the J end lost 3 bases, and 15 bases lay between the germline ends. CDR1 is MDHEN and CDR2 is SYDVKM in the germline V gene. CDR3 bases: TGTGCCAGCAGCCCCTGGAGGGCGGGCTACAATGAGCAGTTCTTC. Encoded protein: CASSPWRAGYNEQFF.

This clonotype was detected many times. The chain uses TRBV7-2 and TRBJ2-5; no clear D. This CDR3 has 13 residues. Trimming pared 0 bases from V and 5 bases from J, leaving 7 bases between. Germline CDR1 reads SGHTA; CDR2 reads FQGNSA. CDR3 nucleotides: TGTGCCAGCAGCTTAGCAGGGATTGAGACCCAGTACTTC. It translates to CASSLAGIETQYF.

In its sample, this clonotype was seen a few times. The rearrangement links TRBV2 to TRBJ2-1; 12 bases align to TRBD2. This CDR3 region has 16 residues. Looked up from germline, CDR1 is SNHLY and CDR2 is FYNNEI. Trimming at V came to 4 bases and at J to 8 bases, leaving 9 bases not matched to a gene. Here the CDR3 reads CASSGPTSGSFDEQFF. The CDR3 coding sequence is TGTGCCAGCAGTGGCCCGACTAGCGGGAGCTTCGATGAGCAGTTCTTC.

The chain recombines TRBV7-9 with TRBJ1-2; D may be TRBD1 (6 bases). Between the trimmed V and J ends, which lost 3 bases and 1 base, there was a span of 15 bases. There are 16 residues in the CDR3. The germline gives CDR1 SEHNR, CDR2 FQNEAQ (reference sequence). CDR3 loop: CASSFGQTTLNYGYTF. The CDR3 coding sequence is TGTGCCAGCAGCTTTGGACAGACCACCCTTAACTATGGCTACACCTTC.

This chain links TRBV18 with TRBJ1-4; 9 bases are a match to TRBD1. V lost 6 bases to trimming and J lost 3 bases; unmatched junction nucleotides: 8. Germline CDR1 reads KGHSH; CDR2 reads LQKENI. The CDR3 covers 16 residues. The CDR3 sequence is CASSQNRQGANEKLFF. CDR3 bases: TGTGCCAGCTCGCAGAATCGACAGGGGGCTAATGAAAAACTGTTTTTT.

This clonotype has a handful of counts. V gene TRBV7-3 combines with J gene TRBJ2-2, with TRBD2 matching 10 bases. The V and J ends lost 6 bases and 3 bases, in that order; junction bases with no gene match: 4. The CDR3 length is 15 residues. Germline CDR1 is SGHTA and CDR2 is FQGTGA. CDR3 protein: CASSFSGGHTGELFF. The CDR3 region has the DNA TGTGCCAGCAGTTTTAGCGGGGGGCACACCGGGGAGCTGTTTTTT. The full variable domain, rest sourced from reference TRBV7-3 and TRBJ2-2, is GAGVSQTPSNKVTEKGKYVELRCDPISGHTALYWYRQSLGQGPEFLIYFQGTGAADDSGLPNDRFFAVRPEGSVSTLKIQRTERGDSAVYLCASSFSGGHTGELFFGEGSRLTVL.

This clonotype was counted ten times or more. The chain couples TRBV25-1 to TRBJ2-7; TRBD1 aligns across 8 bases. J lost 2 bases, V lost 3 bases, and 12 bases had no gene match. Germline V CDR1 and CDR2: MGHDK, SYGVNS. The CDR3 contains 17 residues. CDR3 coding DNA: TGTGCCAGCAGTGATCGTAACCGGGACAGGATAACCTACGAGCAGTACTTC. Its translation: CASSDRNRDRITYEQYF.

The V and J genes are TRBV28 and TRBJ2-7; TRBD2 might be the D (6 bases). This CDR3 contains 14 residues. CDR1 is MDHEN and CDR2 is SYDVKM in the germline V gene. Trimming removed 6 bases from V and 6 bases from J, with 18 bases in between. The CDR3 DNA sequence: TGTGCCAGCAGCTCCGGGGGTCCCTTCATCGAGCAGTACTTC. It encodes CASSSGGPFIEQYF.

The rearrangement uses TRBV20-1 and TRBJ2-5; perhaps TRBD1 as D (5 bases). The V gene's germline CDR1 is DFQATT and CDR2 SNEGSKA (reference sequence). The CDR3 runs to 15 residues. The V end was cut by 2 bases, the J end by 5 bases, with 18 bases between. The CDR3 DNA reads as TGCAGTGCTAGAATACCGGGTGGGGCCGGTGAGACCCAGTACTTC. It is translated as CSARIPGGAGETQYF.

The table lists this clonotype with a few counts. J is TRBJ2-3 and V is TRBV5-1, with D perhaps matching TRBD1 (6 bases). CDR3 length: 15 residues. Germline loops: CDR1 SGHRS, CDR2 YFSETQ. V was clipped by 0 bases and J by 6 bases, with 14 bases between them. CDR3 bases: TGCGCCAGCAGCTTGGGACAGGCCCGCCGGGATACGCAGTATTTT. This gives the protein CASSLGQARRDTQYF.

This chain links TRBV11-2 with TRBJ2-5, with a tentative D call TRBD2 (5 bases). This CDR3 has 15 amino acids. Trimming removed 5 bases at V and 5 bases at J, with 18 bases between. Germline values: CDR1 SGHAT, CDR2 FQNNGV. The DNA of the CDR3 is TGTGCCAGCAGCCTGACCGGGAACCCTGGGGAGACCCAGTACTTC. Translation gives CASSLTGNPGETQYF.

The V call is TRBV25-1, the J call TRBJ2-7, with unresolved D. The CDR3 covers 12 residues. V gave up 6 bases and J gave up 1 base, with 7 bases separating them. Germline CDR1 is MGHDK and CDR2 is SYGVNS. CDR3 residues: CASRYDSYEQYF. Here the CDR3 DNA reads TGTGCCAGCAGGTACGATTCCTACGAGCAGTACTTC.

This clonotype has ten or more counts. This sequence joins TRBV7-3 and TRBJ2-7; D is undetermined. The CDR3 spans 15 residues. Per germline, CDR1 SGHTA and CDR2 FQGTGA. Trimming stripped 1 base from V and 1 base from J, with 11 bases between. CDR3 nucleotide sequence: TGTGCCAGCAGCTTAAATTCCGGCAGTTCCTACGAGCAGTACTTC. Amino acid sequence: CASSLNSGSSYEQYF.

This chain connects TRBV20-1 to TRBJ2-3, with a possible D match to TRBD1 (6 bases). Germline V CDR1 and CDR2: DFQATT, SNEGSKA (reference sequence). The CDR3 spans 14 residues. V was shortened by 6 bases and J by 6 bases, with 19 bases between the two germline ends. The CDR3 loop is CSAQNPGAGDTQYF. DNA for the CDR3: TGCAGTGCCCAGAATCCAGGGGCCGGGGATACGCAGTATTTT.

This clonotype has at least ten counts. The chain is built from TRBV5-5 and TRBJ1-6; D not resolved. V was shortened by 4 bases and J by 7 bases, with 21 bases between the two germline ends. The CDR3 length is 17 residues. In germline, CDR1 is SGHKS, CDR2 YYEKEE (reference sequence). The DNA of the CDR3 is TGTGCCAGCAGCCCGCTTACGCTGACGGATGGGAATTCACCCCTCCACTTT. Translating gives CASSPLTLTDGNSPLHF.

This sequence joins TRBV19 and TRBJ1-1; TRBD1 agrees at 7 bases. The CDR3 is made up of 14 amino acids. Germline V gives CDR1 LNHDA, CDR2 SQIVND (reference sequence). The V gene end was trimmed by 5 bases and the J gene end by 3 bases; junction bases not matched to a gene: 6. The CDR3 nucleotides are TGTGCCAGTAGTTATGACAGGGCTTACACTGAAGCTTTCTTT. Protein product: CASSYDRAYTEAFF.

This clonotype has only a few counts. The genes are TRBV7-6 and TRBJ2-1; TRBD2 agrees at 7 bases. This CDR3 has 15 amino acids. The germline V gene encodes CDR1 SGHVS and CDR2 FNYEAQ. V shed 5 bases and J 4 bases; nucleotides not matched to a gene: 8. CDR3 in amino acids: CASSAGTMGYNEQFF. For the CDR3, the DNA is TGTGCCAGCAGCGCAGGGACTATGGGTTACAATGAGCAGTTCTTC.

This clonotype has just one count. The chain recombines TRBV11-2 with TRBJ1-2; a possible D gene is TRBD1 (6 bases). V was shortened by 1 base and J by 3 bases, with 9 bases between the two germline ends. The CDR3 extends over 14 amino acids. CDR1 and CDR2 (germline): SGHAT, FQNNGV. CDR3 in amino acids: CASSLGQADYGYTF. The DNA for the CDR3 is TGTGCCAGCAGCTTAGGACAGGCCGACTATGGCTACACCTTC.

This chain uses TRBV24-1 with TRBJ1-5; D perhaps matches TRBD1 (5 bases). Germline CDR1 reads KGHDR; CDR2 reads SFDVKD. V lost 2 bases to trimming and J lost 3 bases, with 10 bases between them. The CDR3 loop spans 15 amino acids. The CDR3 loop reads CATSDSGRNNQPQHF. In DNA, the CDR3 is TGTGCCACCAGTGATTCAGGGCGGAACAATCAGCCCCAGCATTTT.

Only a few counts were recorded for this clonotype. The V gene is TRBV7-9, the J gene TRBJ2-3, with TRBD2 matching over 9 bases. There are 17 residues in the CDR3. Germline assignment: CDR1 SEHNR and CDR2 FQNEAQ (reference sequence). Trimming took 1 base from V and 3 from J; bases not matched to a gene: 8. The CDR3 reads CASSLGQTSGPTDTQYF. The DNA for the CDR3 is TGTGCCAGCAGCTTAGGGCAAACTAGCGGGCCAACAGATACGCAGTATTTT.

This chain uses TRBV18 with TRBJ2-3; possibly TRBD2 for D (5 bases). Germline V gene sequence: CDR1 KGHSH, CDR2 LQKENI. CDR3 length: 16 residues. V was shortened by 5 bases and J by 4 bases, with 19 bases between the two germline ends. CDR3: CASSSTNLRDPDTQYF. CDR3 DNA: TGTGCCAGCTCAAGCACCAACCTCCGGGATCCAGATACGCAGTATTTT.

In its sample, this clonotype was seen once. CDR3 bases: TGTGCCAGCAGCGACCAAAGCGGGGGCTCCTACGAGCAGTACTTC. This encodes CASSDQSGGSYEQYF. J is TRBJ2-7 and V is TRBV7-2; 8 bases map to TRBD2. Germline CDR1 is SGHTA and CDR2 is FQGNSA. The J segment lost 0 bases and the V segment lost 5 bases, leaving 6 bases of the junction unmatched. CDR3 size: 15 residues.